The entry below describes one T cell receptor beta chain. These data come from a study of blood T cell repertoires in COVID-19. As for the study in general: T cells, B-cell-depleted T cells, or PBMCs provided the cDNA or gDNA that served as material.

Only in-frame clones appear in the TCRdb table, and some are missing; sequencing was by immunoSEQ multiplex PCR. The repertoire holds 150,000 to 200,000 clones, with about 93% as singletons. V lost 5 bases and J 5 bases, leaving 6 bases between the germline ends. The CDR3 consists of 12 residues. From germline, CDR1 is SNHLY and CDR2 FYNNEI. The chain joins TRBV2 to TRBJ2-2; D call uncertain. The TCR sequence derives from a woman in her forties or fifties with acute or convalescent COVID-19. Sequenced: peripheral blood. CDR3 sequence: CASSRVTGELFF. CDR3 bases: TGTGCCAGCAGTAGAGTGACCGGGGAGCTGTTTTTT.